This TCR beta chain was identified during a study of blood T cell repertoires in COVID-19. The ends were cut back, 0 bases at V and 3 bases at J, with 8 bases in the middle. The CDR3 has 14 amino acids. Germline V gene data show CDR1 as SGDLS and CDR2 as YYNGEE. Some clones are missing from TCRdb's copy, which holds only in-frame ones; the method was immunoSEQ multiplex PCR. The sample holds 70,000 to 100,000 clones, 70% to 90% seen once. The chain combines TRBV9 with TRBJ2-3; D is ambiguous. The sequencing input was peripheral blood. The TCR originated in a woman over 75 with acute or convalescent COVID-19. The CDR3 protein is CASSVAPRTDTQYF. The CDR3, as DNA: TGTGCCAGCAGCGTAGCTCCCAGGACAGATACGCAGTATTTT.